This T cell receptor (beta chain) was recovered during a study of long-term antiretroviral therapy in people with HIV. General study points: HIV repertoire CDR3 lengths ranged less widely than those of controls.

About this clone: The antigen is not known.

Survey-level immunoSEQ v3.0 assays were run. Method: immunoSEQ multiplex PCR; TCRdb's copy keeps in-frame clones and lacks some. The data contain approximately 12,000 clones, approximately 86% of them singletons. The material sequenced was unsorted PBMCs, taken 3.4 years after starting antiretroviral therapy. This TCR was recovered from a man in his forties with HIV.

Here the CDR3 DNA reads TGCGCCAGCAGCCAAGTCAGGGACAGTAACGAGCAGTACTTC. This sequence encodes CASSQVRDSNEQYF. This chain links TRBV4-3 with TRBJ2-7; 7 nucleotides align to TRBD1. V shed 1 base and J 5 bases; nucleotides not matched to a gene: 5. This CDR3 contains 14 residues. The V gene's germline CDR1 is LGHNA and CDR2 YSLEER.